The clone carrying this T cell receptor beta chain occurred many times. Its antigen is not known. A read error may account for a junction end that differs from germline. This CDR3 is 12 amino acids long. Germline CDR1 reads SEHNR; CDR2 reads FQNEAQ (reference sequence). The sample is drawn from a study of identical twins. Whole-study findings and limits: Twins' excess sharing was less marked for out-of-frame beta sequences. Findings came from cross-sectional statistics, without long-term follow-up of donors.

One entry per CDR3 protein results from TCRdb running MiXCR on the 5' RACE reads. The repertoire holds a few hundred thousand distinct CDR3 sequences, about 8% seen once, with about 3% in the top ten. This sample also appeared in a second study, on yellow fever vaccine responses in identical twins. That paper states: Twins' vaccine T cell responses were reported to seem partly convergent and partly personalized.

The sequence came from a young woman in good health. Sequencing used CD8+ T cells sorted from blood. The V and J genes are TRBV7-9 and TRBJ2-1; no clear D gene. As DNA, the CDR3 is TGCGCCAGCAGCTTGGGTTCCAATGAGCAGTTCTTC. This gives the protein CASSLGSNEQFF.